The present entry profiles one T cell receptor beta chain with its context. Its antigen target is currently unknown. Base-call qualities are not available, and no considerably larger clone is one nucleotide away. This record comes from a study of cytomegalovirus exposure and HLA in healthy donors (dated by TCRdb to about 2017). For the study in its entirety: According to a later analysis, one platform produced both the 120 validation repertoires and the approximately 670 repertoires of the first cohort. To predict cytomegalovirus infection status, the study combined high-throughput TCR immunosequencing, statistical association of individual TCRs with disease status, and machine learning. A separate validation cohort of roughly 130 different subjects was used in addition to the approximately 700-subject first cohort. The study aimed to test whether cataloging public T cell receptors could reveal signatures of past pathogen exposure. What the work shows at the level of the full study, not this receptor alone: A few of the identified cytomegalovirus-associated TCR beta chains were confirmed in vitro to be specific for cytomegalovirus antigens. A later analysis lacked HLA typing for the validation cohort, so it scored co-occurrence in that cohort across all 130 or so repertoires. While some public TCRs were present in many individuals, most TCR sequences turned up only very rarely across donors. The classifier was reported to diagnose cytomegalovirus status with high specificity and sensitivity in both the original and validation cohorts. Subsequent analysis determined that TCRs grouped into clusters in the first cohort also showed a tendency toward co-occurrence across the 130 or so validation repertoires, and about 93% of cluster scores exceeded 0. The authors suggested that the approach could potentially be generalized to other disease states and immunological phenotypes. The study gave a list of more than 150 TCR beta chains associated with cytomegalovirus.

Donors formed part of the validation cohort, which comprised 120 or so subjects and was distinct from the first cohort of 550 to 850 subjects. Library preparation used the immunoSEQ multiplex PCR assay. In the paper's pipeline: A statistical classification framework was developed to diagnose cytomegalovirus status using the catalog of TCR beta chain sequences. Imported from immuneACCESS, the table was reduced by TCRdb to in-frame sequences with V and J called. These copies leave out some clones; in studies compared against another copy, an unresolved V gene accounts for under half, and the cause of the remainder is not known. V, J and clone size are those of that table, while D and trimming were read from the DNA. A total of some 170,000 clones appear in this sample, roughly nine tenths of them only once. In total, the top ten clones hold 4.5% to 7% of the sample. According to the germline V gene, CDR1 reads SGHRS and CDR2 reads YFSETQ. The CDR3 numbers 16 residues from cysteine through phenylalanine. This entry keeps only the CDR3 DNA: 48 bases, framed from base 1. Trimming accounts for 0 bases at V and 4 bases at J, while the number of junction bases matched to no gene is 6.

The clonotype originates from a woman in her 30s in good health and CMV-seronegative. The sequenced sample consisted of PBMCs. The receptor chain draws on TRBV5-1 and TRBJ2-7; 11 bases in the junction line up with TRBD2. The CDR3 loop reads CASSLEGGLAAYEQYF. The base sequence is TGCGCCAGCAGCTTGGAGGGGGGACTAGCGGCATACGAGCAGTACTTC.